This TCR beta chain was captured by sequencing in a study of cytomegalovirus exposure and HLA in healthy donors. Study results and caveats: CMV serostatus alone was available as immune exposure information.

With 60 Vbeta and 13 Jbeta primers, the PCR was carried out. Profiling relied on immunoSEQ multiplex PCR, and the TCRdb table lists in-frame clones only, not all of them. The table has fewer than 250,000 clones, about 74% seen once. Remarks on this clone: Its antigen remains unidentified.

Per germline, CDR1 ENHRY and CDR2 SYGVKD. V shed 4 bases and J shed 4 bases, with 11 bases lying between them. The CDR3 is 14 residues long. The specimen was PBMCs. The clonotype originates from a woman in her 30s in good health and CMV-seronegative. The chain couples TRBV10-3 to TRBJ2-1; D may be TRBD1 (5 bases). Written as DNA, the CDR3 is TGTGCCATCAGTGGGAAGGGGATATACAATGAGCAGTTCTTC. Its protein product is CAISGKGIYNEQFF.